These 27 T cell receptor beta chains originate from one sample sequenced in a study of type 1 regulatory T cells. Via MiXCR, TCRdb re-called the reads, giving one row per CDR3 protein. The sample consists of 60,000 to 80,000 distinct CDR3 sequences, approximately 64% of them appearing once. The antigens of these receptors remain unknown. The sequenced sample consisted of cultured T cells, either the whole culture or a sorted T cell fraction (not recorded which). Sample subset: Tr1-enriched cell product generated in vitro against host alloantigens. Receptor source: a human donor in good health.

V gene TRBV11-2 combines with J gene TRBJ2-1, with 12 bases fitting TRBD2. V lost 4 bases to trimming and J lost 9 bases; unmatched junction nucleotides: 7. Germline V CDR1 and CDR2: SGHAT, FQNNGV. The CDR3 covers 15 residues. The CDR3 DNA follows: TGTGCCAGCAGCTCCCTAGCGGGAGGGCCGGGTGAGCAGTTCTTC. Protein: CASSSLAGGPGEQFF.

The J gene is TRBJ2-5, the V gene TRBV15; no definite D call. Germline lookup yields CDR1 LNHNV and CDR2 YYDKDF (reference sequence). The CDR3 is 14 amino acids. The V end lost 6 bases, the J end lost 2 bases, and 13 bases lay between the germline ends. The CDR3 region is CATRGRTEQETQYF. DNA of the CDR3: TGTGCCACCAGAGGACGAACCGAACAAGAGACCCAGTACTTC.

The genes are TRBV7-8 and TRBJ2-5; TRBD1 matches at 7 bases. The CDR3 has 15 residues. The germline V gene has CDR1 SGHVS and CDR2 FQNEAQ. J gave up 5 bases and V 1 base, and 7 bases lay outside the gene matches. CDR3 DNA sequence: TGTGCCAGCAGCTTAGATGAGGGGGCGTGGGAGACCCAGTACTTC. Encoded protein: CASSLDEGAWETQYF. The variable domain in full, completed from reference TRBV7-8 and TRBJ2-5, reads GAGVSQSPRYKVAKRGQDVALRCDPISGHVSLFWYQQALGQGPEFLTYFQNEAQLDKSGLPSDRFFAERPEGSVSTLKIQRTQQEDSAVYLCASSLDEGAWETQYFGPGTRLLVL.

The V call is TRBV7-8, the J call TRBJ1-1; TRBD1 is a possible D gene (5 bases). The V gene lost 5 bases and the J gene lost 7 bases, with 8 bases spanning the gap. Germline V gene data show CDR1 as SGHVS and CDR2 as FQNEAQ. The CDR3 has 11 amino acids. CDR3 coding DNA: TGTGCCAGCAGCGCCAGGGATGAAGCTTTCTTT. Its translation is CASSARDEAFF.

Judged by abundance, this clonotype is medium-sized. The chain links TRBV7-8 to TRBJ2-5; D is perhaps TRBD1 or TRBD2 (6 bases each). The V end was cut by 5 bases, the J end by 0 bases, with 22 bases between. Germline V lookup: CDR1 SGHVS, CDR2 FQNEAQ. CDR3 length equals 18 residues. The CDR3 DNA is TGTGCCAGCAGCCGGGGGCCTAGCGCCCGACGGTACCAAGAGACCCAGTACTTC. This gives the protein CASSRGPSARRYQETQYF.

This chain connects TRBV6-1 to TRBJ2-7; 10 positions match TRBD1. The CDR3 contains 16 residues. The germline CDR1 and CDR2 sequences are MNHNS and SASEGT. V was pared by 4 bases and J by 3 bases, with 9 bases of the junction left unmatched. The CDR3 nucleotides read TGTGCCAGCAGTGGAGTGGGGAGGACAGGGGGCTACGAGCAGTACTTC. Amino acids: CASSGVGRTGGYEQYF.

The chain joins TRBV28 to TRBJ2-5, with D possibly TRBD1 on 5 matching bases. CDR1 and CDR2 from the germline V gene are MDHEN and SYDVKM. CDR3 length equals 12 residues. V lost 10 bases and J lost 7, with 16 bases in between. The CDR3 DNA sequence: TGTGCCACTTTAAAGGGGTGGGGGACCCAGTACTTC. Residues: CATLKGWGTQYF.

The chain carries TRBV6-1 and TRBJ1-3; tentative D call: TRBD1 (5 bases). This CDR3 is built from 14 residues. Germline V gives CDR1 MNHNS, CDR2 SASEGT. V gave up 6 bases and J gave up 3 bases, with 12 bases separating them. DNA for the CDR3: TGTGCCAGCAGACCGGTAGGGGTTGGAAACACCATATATTTT. Translating it yields CASRPVGVGNTIYF.

The chain recombines TRBV4-3 with TRBJ2-7, with no clear D. The V end was cut by 3 bases, the J end by 3 bases, with 12 bases between. Germline assignment: CDR1 LGHNA and CDR2 YSLEER. The CDR3 loop spans 14 amino acids. The chain's CDR3 is CASSHEQWGYEQYF. Here the CDR3 DNA reads TGCGCCAGCAGCCACGAGCAGTGGGGCTACGAGCAGTACTTC.

The gene calls are TRBV18 and TRBJ2-7; D gene ambiguous. CDR1 and CDR2 (germline): KGHSH, LQKENI. The V gene lost 6 bases and the J gene lost 6 bases, with 18 bases spanning the gap. CDR3 length equals 14 residues. CDR3 protein: CASSDLPERGEQYF. In DNA form, the CDR3 reads TGTGCCAGCTCCGATCTTCCGGAAAGAGGCGAGCAGTACTTC.

V usage is TRBV11-2 and J usage is TRBJ1-1, with TRBD1 matching 7 bases. Germline V lookup: CDR1 SGHAT, CDR2 FQNNGV. The CDR3 consists of 16 residues. J was trimmed by 0 bases and V by 5 bases; bases with no gene match: 9. The CDR3 coding sequence is TGTGCCAGCAGCCCGGGGACAGAATCAATGAACACTGAAGCTTTCTTT. Its translation: CASSPGTESMNTEAFF.

The chain has TRBV15 and TRBJ2-3; D might be TRBD2 (6 bases). CDR1 and CDR2 from the germline V gene are LNHNV and YYDKDF (reference sequence). V was trimmed by 5 bases and J by 0 bases, leaving 18 bases between them. The CDR3 spans 17 residues. The CDR3 region has the DNA TGTGCCACCAGCGTAGGGCCACTAGCTACTAGCACAGATACGCAGTATTTT. It translates to CATSVGPLATSTDTQYF.

This clonotype appeared a few times. This rearrangement joins TRBV19 to TRBJ2-2; D is unclear. Per the germline V gene, CDR1 is LNHDA and CDR2 is SQIVND (reference sequence). The V end was cut by 0 bases, the J end by 5 bases, with 16 bases between. The CDR3 consists of 17 residues. Here the CDR3 reads CASSIDFNAADTGELFF. CDR3 nucleotide sequence: TGTGCCAGTAGTATAGATTTCAACGCGGCAGATACCGGGGAGCTGTTTTTT.

This clonotype was detected a few times. The CDR3 sequence: CASSVAQGTNIQYF. The CDR3 bases are TGTGCCAGCAGCGTAGCCCAGGGAACAAACATTCAGTACTTC. V usage is TRBV9 and J usage is TRBJ2-4; D possibly corresponds to TRBD1 (5 bases). The V and J ends lost 0 bases and 6 bases respectively, with 10 bases between them. The germline V gene has CDR1 SGDLS and CDR2 YYNGEE. This CDR3 region has 14 residues.

The V and J genes are TRBV2 and TRBJ2-4; D is possibly TRBD1 or TRBD2 (5 bases each). V was shortened by 7 bases and J by 2 bases, with 18 bases between the two germline ends. This CDR3 has 16 amino acids. Germline V lookup: CDR1 SNHLY, CDR2 FYNNEI. CDR3 protein: CASNRDGSGPKNIQYF. CDR3 nucleotide sequence: TGTGCCAGCAATCGGGACGGTTCCGGTCCCAAAAACATTCAGTACTTC.

Turning to this clonotype: A clone one base away is much larger, so this may be a read error. The chain couples TRBV7-8 to TRBJ2-1, with D maybe TRBD2 (5 bases). There are 14 residues in the CDR3. The germline V gene encodes CDR1 SGHVS and CDR2 FQNEAQ. The CDR3 sequence is CASSLRDYYSEQFF. The CDR3 DNA reads TGTGCCAGCAGCTTGAGAGACTACTACAGTGAGCAGTTCTTC.

The chain employs TRBV19 and TRBJ1-2; 7 bases line up with TRBD1. CDR1 and CDR2 (germline): LNHDA, SQIVND (reference sequence). The CDR3 has 16 residues. The J segment lost 2 bases and the V segment lost 3 bases, leaving 9 bases of the junction unmatched. The CDR3 DNA sequence: TGTGCCAGTAGTATCCCTGCGGGACAGACCAACTATGGCTACACCTTC. Translated: CASSIPAGQTNYGYTF.

J is TRBJ1-2 and V is TRBV5-1; the match to TRBD1 covers 10 bases. Trimming removed 3 bases from V and 4 bases from J; junction bases left unmatched: 6. Germline CDR1 is SGHRS and CDR2 is YFSETQ. The CDR3 covers 15 residues. The CDR3 sequence is CASSWGTGVAYGYTF. CDR3 DNA sequence: TGCGCCAGCAGCTGGGGGACAGGGGTCGCCTATGGCTACACCTTC. The variable domain in full, completed from reference TRBV5-1 and TRBJ1-2, reads KAGVTQTPRYLIKTRGQQVTLSCSPISGHRSVSWYQQTPGQGLQFLFEYFSETQRNKGNFPGRFSGRQFSNSRSEMNVSTLELGDSALYLCASSWGTGVAYGYTFGSGTRLTVV.

This clonotype was picked up a small number of times. The chain couples TRBV20-1 to TRBJ2-7; TRBD2 matches at 11 bases. This CDR3 is built from 14 residues. Trimming removed 6 bases from V and 5 bases from J; junction bases left unmatched: 9. The germline V gene has CDR1 DFQATT and CDR2 SNEGSKA (reference sequence). CDR3 residues: CSAGTGLAVHEQYF. The DNA for the CDR3 is TGCAGTGCCGGAACGGGACTAGCGGTCCACGAGCAGTACTTC.

A few counts support this clonotype. V gene TRBV20-1 combines with J gene TRBJ2-6; no clear D gene. This CDR3 is built from 15 residues. V was clipped by 1 base and J by 0 bases, with 7 bases between them. CDR1 and CDR2 (germline): DFQATT, SNEGSKA (reference sequence). In nucleotides, the CDR3 is TGCAGTGCTAGAGTTCAGTACTCTGGGGCCAACGTCCTGACTTTC. This translates into CSARVQYSGANVLTF.

This chain connects TRBV25-1 to TRBJ2-7; 8 nucleotides agree with TRBD1. There are 17 residues in the CDR3. Germline CDR1 is MGHDK and CDR2 is SYGVNS. With 3 bases clipped from V and 0 bases from J, the junction kept 10 bases outside the gene matches. The chain's CDR3 is CASSEMGRTGSSYEQYF. The CDR3 region has the DNA TGTGCCAGCAGTGAGATGGGAAGGACAGGGAGCTCCTACGAGCAGTACTTC.

This clonotype was counted between two and nine times. V gene TRBV2 combines with J gene TRBJ2-7, with 16 bases matching TRBD2. The CDR3 contains 15 residues. Losses at the gene ends were 6 bases for V and 5 bases for J; bases not matched to a gene: 4. The germline gives CDR1 SNHLY, CDR2 FYNNEI. The CDR3 reads CASSVGLAGGNEQYF. In DNA, the CDR3 is TGTGCCAGCAGCGTGGGACTAGCGGGGGGGAACGAGCAGTACTTC.

The chain uses TRBV12-3 or TRBV12-4 and TRBJ2-1; D is perhaps TRBD1 or TRBD2 (5 bases each). The CDR3 is 14 residues long. Deletions cut 2 bases from V and 8 bases from J, with 13 bases between. CDR3 in amino acids: CASSLRGPVDEQFF. The CDR3 DNA sequence: TGTGCCAGCAGTTTAAGGGGACCCGTTGATGAGCAGTTCTTC.

The chain is built from TRBV5-1 and TRBJ1-5; tentatively, D is TRBD1 (5 bases). The CDR3 is 15 amino acids. Between the trimmed V and J ends, which lost 5 bases and 1 base, there was a span of 13 bases. Germline CDR1 SGHRS, CDR2 YFSETQ. Written as DNA, the CDR3 is TGCGCCAGCAGGCCAGGACCAGGGAGCAATCAGCCCCAGCATTTT. Amino acid sequence: CASRPGPGSNQPQHF.

V is TRBV27 and J is TRBJ2-4, with D perhaps assigned TRBD1 or TRBD2 (5 bases each). The V gene's germline CDR1 is MNHEY and CDR2 SMNVEV (reference sequence). This CDR3 is 13 amino acids long. Trimming shortened V by 2 bases and J by 11 bases, and 13 bases separated the two germline ends. The CDR3 region is CASSLDRVGVQYF. CDR3 sequence (DNA): TGTGCCAGCAGTTTAGACCGTGTGGGGGTTCAGTACTTC.

In this sample, this clonotype turned up a few times. The chain has TRBV12-3 or TRBV12-4 and TRBJ2-7, with unresolved D. Trimming pared 6 bases from V and 1 base from J, leaving 4 bases between. The CDR3 runs 11 residues. The CDR3 sequence: CASRQSYEQYF. CDR3 in DNA: TGTGCCAGCAGACAGTCCTACGAGCAGTACTTC.

The DNA of the CDR3 is TGCGCCAGCAGCTTGGATGGGCTAGTGGTGGCTGAAGCTTTCTTT. Residues: CASSLDGLVVAEAFF. J is TRBJ1-1 and V is TRBV5-1; D remains ambiguous. This CDR3 contains 15 residues. Germline CDR1 reads SGHRS; CDR2 reads YFSETQ. V lost 0 bases, J lost 6 bases, and 15 bases lay in between.